Included here is one TCR beta chain sequence, with context. The CDR3 sequence is 15 residues long. The germline V gene has CDR1 KGHDR and CDR2 SFDVKD. V lost 5 bases and J 9 bases, leaving 16 bases between the germline ends. Assay: immunoSEQ multiplex PCR; the TCRdb copy retains only in-frame clones and omits some. Here the sample spans tens of thousands of clones, roughly 82% being singletons. The sample belongs to a study of blood T cell repertoires in COVID-19. This clonotype was sampled from a human donor in a cohort sampled during active COVID-19. Source material: peripheral blood. This rearrangement joins TRBV24-1 to TRBJ1-6; D gene unclear. CDR3: CATSVVASRGSPLHF. The CDR3 DNA reads as TGTGCCACCAGTGTCGTGGCCTCGCGGGGTTCACCCCTCCACTTT.